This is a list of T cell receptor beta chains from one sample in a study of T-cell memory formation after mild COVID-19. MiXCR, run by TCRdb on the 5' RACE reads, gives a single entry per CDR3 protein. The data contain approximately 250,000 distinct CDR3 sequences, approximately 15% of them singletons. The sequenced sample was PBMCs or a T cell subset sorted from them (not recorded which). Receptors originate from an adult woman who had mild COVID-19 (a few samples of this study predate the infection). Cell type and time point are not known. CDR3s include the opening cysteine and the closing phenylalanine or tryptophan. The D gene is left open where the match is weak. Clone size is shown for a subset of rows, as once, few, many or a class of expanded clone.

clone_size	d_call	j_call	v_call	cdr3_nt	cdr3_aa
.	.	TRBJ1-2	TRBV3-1	TGTGCCAGCAGCCAAGCCAGGGTTGCGGGTGGCTACACCTTC	CASSQARVAGGYTF
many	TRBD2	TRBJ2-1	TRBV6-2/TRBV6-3	TGTGCCAGCAGTTCTGCGAGCGGGAGGGTTTCTGAGCAGTTCTTC	CASSSASGRVSEQFF
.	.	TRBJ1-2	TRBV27	TGTGCCAGCAGTTTGGAGTCCCAGGGAGGGTATGGCTACACCTTC	CASSLESQGGYGYTF
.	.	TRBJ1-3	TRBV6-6	TGTGCCAGCACCCAGGCACGCTCTGGAAACACCATATATTTT	CASTQARSGNTIYF
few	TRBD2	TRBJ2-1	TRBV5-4	TGTGCCAGCAGCTTGGCTCTAGCGGGGGGGCCCTACAATGAGCAGTTCTTC	CASSLALAGGPYNEQFF
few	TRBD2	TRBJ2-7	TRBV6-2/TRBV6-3	TGTGCCAGCAGCAAGGGACTAGCGGGAGGCTCCTACGAGCAGTACTTC	CASSKGLAGGSYEQYF
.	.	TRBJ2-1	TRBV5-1	TGCGCCAGCAGCCCGGGCCCTAACAATGAGCAGTTCTTC	CASSPGPNNEQFF
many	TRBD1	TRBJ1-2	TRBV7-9	TGTGCCAGCAGTTTGACAGGGCCGTATGGCTATGGCTACACCTTC	CASSLTGPYGYGYTF
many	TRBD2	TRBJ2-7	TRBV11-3	TGTGCCAGCAGCTTAGACGGGCGGGAGGGGGACAACGAGCAGTACTTC	CASSLDGREGDNEQYF
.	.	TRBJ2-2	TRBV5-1	TGCGCCAGCAGCTTGCTTGGGGGCTCGACCGGGGAGCTGTTTTTT	CASSLLGGSTGELFF
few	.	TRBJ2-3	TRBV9	TGTGCCAGCAGCGTAGCCGGTTCAAGGGGATCAGATACGCAGTATTTT	CASSVAGSRGSDTQYF
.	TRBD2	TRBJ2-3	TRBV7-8	TGTGCCAGCAGCTTAGTAGCGGGGGGTTTCACAGATACGCAGTATTTT	CASSLVAGGFTDTQYF
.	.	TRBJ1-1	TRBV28	TGTGCCAGCGTTGGGGGCTGGGCTGAAGCTTTCTTT	CASVGGWAEAFF
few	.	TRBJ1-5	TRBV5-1	TGCGCCAGCAGCCCCCGACCCGACAATCAGCCCCAGCATTTT	CASSPRPDNQPQHF
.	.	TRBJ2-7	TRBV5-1	TGCGCCAGTCCTCTGTTCCCCAGACCCTACGAGCAGTACTTC	CASPLFPRPYEQYF
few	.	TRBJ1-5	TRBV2	TGTGCCAGCAGTGAAGGGGGGGGAGATCAGCCCCAGCATTTT	CASSEGGGDQPQHF